This entry concerns a single T cell receptor (beta chain). Antigen specificity is unknown. TCRdb's copy holds only in-frame clones and misses some; the assay was immunoSEQ multiplex PCR. The sample holds over 100,000 clones; 65% to 90% are singletons and the top ten take 7.9%. This sample was taken from a study of T cell responses to AZD1222 COVID-19 vaccine. Regarding the study as a whole: Regions left unmutated in variants are reportedly the target of nearly half of spike-specific TCRs. The repertoires were collected only after the peak T cell response. When two AZD1222 doses had been given, Spike-specific TCR breadth and depth rose. The sample set comprised mostly white British donors with more females, and clonal diversity was possibly underestimated.

The V gene's germline CDR1 is SGHDN and CDR2 FVKESK. The CDR3 is 15 residues long. V lost 4 bases and J lost 1; bases outside the gene matches: 6. Sample: peripheral blood, taken 28 days after the second dose of the MenACWY control vaccine. J is TRBJ2-7 and V is TRBV14, with 8 bases identical to TRBD2. This clonotype originated in an adult who received the MenACWY meningococcal vaccine as a control. CDR3 sequence: CASSRPGRGSYEQYF. The CDR3 region has the DNA TGTGCCAGCAGCCGGCCCGGGAGGGGATCCTACGAGCAGTACTTC.